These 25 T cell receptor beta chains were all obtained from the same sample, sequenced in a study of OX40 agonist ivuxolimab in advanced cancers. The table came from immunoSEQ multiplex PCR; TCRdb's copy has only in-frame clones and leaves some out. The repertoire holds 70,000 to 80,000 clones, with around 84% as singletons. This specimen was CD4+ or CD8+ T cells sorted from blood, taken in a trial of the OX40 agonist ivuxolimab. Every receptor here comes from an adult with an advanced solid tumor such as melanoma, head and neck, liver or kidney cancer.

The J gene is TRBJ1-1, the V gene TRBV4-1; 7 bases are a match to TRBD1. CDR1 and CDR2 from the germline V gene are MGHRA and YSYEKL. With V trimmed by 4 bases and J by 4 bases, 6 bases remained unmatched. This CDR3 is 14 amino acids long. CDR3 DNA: TGCGCCAGCAGCCTAAACAGGGGTGGCACTGAAGCTTTCTTT. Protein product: CASSLNRGGTEAFF.

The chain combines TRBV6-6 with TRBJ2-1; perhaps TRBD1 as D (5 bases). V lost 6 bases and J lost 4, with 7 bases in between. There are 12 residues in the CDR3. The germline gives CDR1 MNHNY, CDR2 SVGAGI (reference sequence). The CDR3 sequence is CASSQGYNEQFF. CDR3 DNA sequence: TGTGCCAGCAGCCAGGGTTACAATGAGCAGTTCTTC.

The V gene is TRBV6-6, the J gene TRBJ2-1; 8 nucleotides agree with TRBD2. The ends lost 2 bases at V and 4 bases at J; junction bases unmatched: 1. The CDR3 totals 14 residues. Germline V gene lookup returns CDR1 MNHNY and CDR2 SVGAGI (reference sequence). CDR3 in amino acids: CASSYGGGYNEQFF. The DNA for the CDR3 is TGTGCCAGCAGTTACGGCGGGGGGTACAATGAGCAGTTCTTC.

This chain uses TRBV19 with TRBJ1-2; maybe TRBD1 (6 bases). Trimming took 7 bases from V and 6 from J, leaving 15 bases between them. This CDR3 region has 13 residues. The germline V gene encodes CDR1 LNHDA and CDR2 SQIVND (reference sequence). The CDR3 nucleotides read TGTGCCAGTAATCCAGGACAGAGCCATGGCTACACCTTC. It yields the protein CASNPGQSHGYTF. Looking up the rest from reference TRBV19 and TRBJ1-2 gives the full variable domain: DGGITQSPKYLFRKEGQNVTLSCEQNLNHDAMYWYRQDPGQGLRLIYYSQIVNDFQKGDIAEGYSVSREKKESFPLTVTSAQKNPTAFYLCASNPGQSHGYTFGSGTRLTVV.

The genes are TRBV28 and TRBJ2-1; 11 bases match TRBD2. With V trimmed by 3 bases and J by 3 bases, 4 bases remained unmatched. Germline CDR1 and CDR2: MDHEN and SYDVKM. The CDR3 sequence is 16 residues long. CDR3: CASSFGTSGSYNEQFF. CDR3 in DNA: TGTGCCAGCAGTTTTGGGACTAGCGGAAGCTACAATGAGCAGTTCTTC.

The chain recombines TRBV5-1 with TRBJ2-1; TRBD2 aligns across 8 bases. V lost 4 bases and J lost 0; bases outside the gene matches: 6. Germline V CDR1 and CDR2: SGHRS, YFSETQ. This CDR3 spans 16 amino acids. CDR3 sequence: CASSPLAGPSYNEQFF. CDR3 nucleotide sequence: TGCGCCAGCAGCCCGTTAGCGGGACCCTCCTACAATGAGCAGTTCTTC.

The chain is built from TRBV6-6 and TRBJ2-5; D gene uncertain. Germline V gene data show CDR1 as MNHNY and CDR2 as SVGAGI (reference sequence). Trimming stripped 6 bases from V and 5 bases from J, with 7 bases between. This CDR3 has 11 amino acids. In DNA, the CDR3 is TGTGCCAGCAGCCCGCGGGAGACCCAGTACTTC. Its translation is CASSPRETQYF.

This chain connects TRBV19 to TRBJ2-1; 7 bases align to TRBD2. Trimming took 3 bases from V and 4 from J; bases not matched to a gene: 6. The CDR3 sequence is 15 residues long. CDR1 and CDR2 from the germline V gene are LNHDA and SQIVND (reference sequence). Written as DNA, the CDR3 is TGTGCCAGTAGTATGGGAGGGGCCGGATACAATGAGCAGTTCTTC. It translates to CASSMGGAGYNEQFF.

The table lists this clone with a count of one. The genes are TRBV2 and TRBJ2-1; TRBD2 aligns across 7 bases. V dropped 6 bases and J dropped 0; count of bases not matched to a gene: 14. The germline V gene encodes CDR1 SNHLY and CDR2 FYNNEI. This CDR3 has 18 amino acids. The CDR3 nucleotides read TGTGCCAGCAGGGGTTTTTTGCGGCGGGGGTTCTCCTACAATGAGCAGTTCTTC. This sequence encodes CASRGFLRRGFSYNEQFF.

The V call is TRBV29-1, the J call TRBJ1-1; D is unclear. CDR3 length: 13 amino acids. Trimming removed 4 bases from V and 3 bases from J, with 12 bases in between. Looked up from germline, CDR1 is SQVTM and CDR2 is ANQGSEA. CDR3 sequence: CSVVRQTYTEAFF. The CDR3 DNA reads TGCAGCGTTGTTCGCCAGACATACACTGAAGCTTTCTTT.

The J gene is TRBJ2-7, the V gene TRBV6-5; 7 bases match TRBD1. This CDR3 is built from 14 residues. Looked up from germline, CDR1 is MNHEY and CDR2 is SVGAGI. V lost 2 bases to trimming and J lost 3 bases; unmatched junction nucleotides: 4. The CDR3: CASSYNGQDYEQYF. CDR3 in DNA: TGTGCCAGCAGTTACAATGGACAGGACTACGAGCAGTACTTC.

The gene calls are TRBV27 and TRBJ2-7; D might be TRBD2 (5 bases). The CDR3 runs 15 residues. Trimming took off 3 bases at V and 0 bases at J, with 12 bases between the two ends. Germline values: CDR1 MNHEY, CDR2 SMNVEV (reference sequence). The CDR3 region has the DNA TGTGCCAGCAGTTTGTTGGCTAGCAGCTCCTACGAGCAGTACTTC. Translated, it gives CASSLLASSSYEQYF.

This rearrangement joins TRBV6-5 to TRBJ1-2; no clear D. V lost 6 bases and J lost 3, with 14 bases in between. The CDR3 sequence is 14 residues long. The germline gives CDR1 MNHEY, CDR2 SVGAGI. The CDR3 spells CASRTVTVDYGYTF. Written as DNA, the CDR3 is TGTGCCAGCAGGACGGTTACAGTGGACTATGGCTACACCTTC.

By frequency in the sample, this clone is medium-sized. This chain's CDR3 is CASSLPNEPGDLAKNIQYF. The CDR3 DNA reads TGCGCCAGCAGCTTACCAAATGAACCAGGGGACTTAGCCAAAAACATTCAGTACTTC. The V and J genes are TRBV5-1 and TRBJ2-4, with D possibly being TRBD1 or TRBD2 (6 bases each). Trimming pared 2 bases from V and 0 bases from J, leaving 21 bases between. Germline-derived CDR1 and CDR2 are SGHRS and YFSETQ. CDR3 length: 19 residues.

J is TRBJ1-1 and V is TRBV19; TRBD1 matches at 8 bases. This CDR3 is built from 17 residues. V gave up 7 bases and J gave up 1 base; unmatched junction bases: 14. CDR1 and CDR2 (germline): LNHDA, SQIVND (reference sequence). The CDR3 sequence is CASIKGPGGSGNTEAFF. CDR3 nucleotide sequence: TGTGCCAGTATTAAAGGGCCAGGGGGCTCGGGGAACACTGAAGCTTTCTTT.

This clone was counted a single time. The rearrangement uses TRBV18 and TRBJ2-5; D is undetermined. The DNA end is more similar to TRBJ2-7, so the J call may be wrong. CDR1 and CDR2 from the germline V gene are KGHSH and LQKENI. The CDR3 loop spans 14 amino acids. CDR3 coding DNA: TGTGCCAGCTCACGAGCTACAGCCTCCTACGAGCAGTACTTC. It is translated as CASSRATASYEQYF.

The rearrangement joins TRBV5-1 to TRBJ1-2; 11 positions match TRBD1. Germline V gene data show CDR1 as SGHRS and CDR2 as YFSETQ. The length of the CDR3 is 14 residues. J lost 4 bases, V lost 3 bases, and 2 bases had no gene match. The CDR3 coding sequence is TGCGCCAGCAGCTCTGGACAGGGGGCCTATGGCTACACCTTC. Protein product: CASSSGQGAYGYTF.

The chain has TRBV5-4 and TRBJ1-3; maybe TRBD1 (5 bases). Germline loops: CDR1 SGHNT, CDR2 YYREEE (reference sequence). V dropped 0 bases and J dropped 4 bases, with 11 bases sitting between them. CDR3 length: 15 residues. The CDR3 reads CASSLEMGPGNTIYF. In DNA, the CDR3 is TGTGCCAGCAGCTTGGAAATGGGGCCGGGAAACACCATATATTTT.

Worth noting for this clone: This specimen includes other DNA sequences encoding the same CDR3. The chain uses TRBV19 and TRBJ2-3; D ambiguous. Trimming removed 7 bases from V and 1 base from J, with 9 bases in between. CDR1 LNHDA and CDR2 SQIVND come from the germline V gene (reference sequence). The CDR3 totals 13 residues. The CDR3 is CASILHGTDTQYF. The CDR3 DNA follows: TGTGCCAGTATATTGCATGGCACAGATACGCAGTATTTT. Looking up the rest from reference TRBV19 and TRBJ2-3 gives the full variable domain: DGGITQSPKYLFRKEGQNVTLSCEQNLNHDAMYWYRQDPGQGLRLIYYSQIVNDFQKGDIAEGYSVSREKKESFPLTVTSAQKNPTAFYLCASILHGTDTQYFGPGTRLTVL.

The chain's CDR3 is CASSQSTGGNYGYTF. DNA for the CDR3: TGCGCCAGCAGCCAATCGACAGGGGGCAACTATGGCTACACCTTC. This chain uses TRBV4-1 with TRBJ1-2; 10 positions match TRBD1. V gave up 2 bases and J gave up 2 bases; unmatched junction bases: 2. Germline assignment: CDR1 MGHRA and CDR2 YSYEKL. The CDR3 has 15 amino acids.

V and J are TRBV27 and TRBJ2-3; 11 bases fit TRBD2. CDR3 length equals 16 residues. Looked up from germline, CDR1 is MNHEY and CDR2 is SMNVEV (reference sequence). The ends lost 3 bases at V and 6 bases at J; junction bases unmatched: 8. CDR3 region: CASSFPTSGKYDTQYF. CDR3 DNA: TGTGCCAGCAGTTTTCCGACTAGCGGGAAGTATGATACGCAGTATTTT.

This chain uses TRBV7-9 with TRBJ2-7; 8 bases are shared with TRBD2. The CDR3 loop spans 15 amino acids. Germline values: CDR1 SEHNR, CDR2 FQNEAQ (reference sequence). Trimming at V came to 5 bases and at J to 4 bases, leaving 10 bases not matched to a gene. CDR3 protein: CASSPRSSGRYEQYF. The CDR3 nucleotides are TGTGCCAGCAGCCCCAGGTCGAGCGGGAGATACGAGCAGTACTTC.

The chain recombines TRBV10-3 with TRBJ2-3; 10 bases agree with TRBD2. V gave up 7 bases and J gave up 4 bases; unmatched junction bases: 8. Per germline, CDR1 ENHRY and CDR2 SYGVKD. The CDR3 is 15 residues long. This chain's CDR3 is CAITSSGSGSDTQYF. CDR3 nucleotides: TGTGCCATCACCTCTAGCGGGAGTGGTTCAGATACGCAGTATTTT.

The CDR3 region has the DNA TGTGCCAGCCTCGGGACAGGGGCTTCTAGCTCCTACAATGAGCAGTTCTTC. Its translation is CASLGTGASSSYNEQFF. This chain connects TRBV28 to TRBJ2-1, with TRBD1 identical over 10 bases. Germline loops: CDR1 MDHEN, CDR2 SYDVKM. The V gene end was trimmed by 8 bases and the J gene end by 0 bases; junction bases not matched to a gene: 10. The CDR3 contains 17 residues.

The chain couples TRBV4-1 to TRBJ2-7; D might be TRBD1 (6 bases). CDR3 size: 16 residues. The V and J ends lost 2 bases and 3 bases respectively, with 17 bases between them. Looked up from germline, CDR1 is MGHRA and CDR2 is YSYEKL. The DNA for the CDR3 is TGCGCCAGCAGCCAATTTTCCGGGACACCAGTCTACGAGCAGTACTTC. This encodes CASSQFSGTPVYEQYF.